This TCR beta chain was profiled in a study of blood T cells in healthy people across ages. The CDR3 is 16 amino acids. CDR1 is MNHEY, CDR2 SVGEGT, per germline. The V end was cut by 5 bases, the J end by 6 bases, with 19 bases between. PCR was performed a second time for roughly 7 to 11 cycles using a sample-barcoded 5' primer and a J-beta primer mix. TCRdb analysed the 5' RACE reads with MiXCR anew, one entry per CDR3 protein. The table records more than 750,000 distinct CDR3 sequences, roughly 28% of them present only once. A few counts support this clonotype. A further study also used this sample, focusing on T cells of mothers and their children.

This sequence originates from a woman aged 40 to 50 in good health. Sample: blood. The chain has TRBV6-2 or TRBV6-3 and TRBJ2-2; D may be TRBD1 (6 bases). CDR3 in amino acids: CASSPLPPGVAGELFF. The CDR3 DNA reads as TGTGCCAGCAGTCCACTCCCTCCAGGGGTTGCCGGGGAGCTGTTTTTT.